The next 21 T cell receptor beta chains were all read from a single sample in a study of long-term antiretroviral therapy in people with HIV (dated by TCRdb to between 2021 and 2023). Sequencing of the TRB variable region was done with the immunoSEQ hsTCRB v3.0 assay at survey level resolution. TCRdb retrieved this table from immuneACCESS and kept in-frame rearrangements only. Not all clones are present; in checked studies, unresolved V genes account for under half, and no reason is known for the remainder. In all, the sample holds fewer than 30,000 clones, and 86% of those were seen once. Jointly, the top ten make up approximately 4.6% of the sample. The sequences come from unsorted PBMCs, collected just over 2.6 years after starting antiretroviral therapy. The receptor source for this set is a man aged 40-55 years with HIV.

The V call is TRBV21-1, the J call TRBJ1-2; no DNA check was done on the table's D call, TRBD1. TRBV21-1 is described as a pseudogene. This CDR3 comprises 15 residues. DNA of the CDR3: TGTGCCAGCAGCCTAAGGGGCAGGGGAGACTATGGCTACACCTTC. Encoded protein: CASSLRGRGDYGYTF.

This chain uses TRBV25-1 with TRBJ1-1; D remains ambiguous. The CDR3 extends over 12 amino acids. Germline V CDR1 and CDR2: MGHDK, SYGVNS. V was shortened by 3 bases and J by 0 bases, with 2 bases between the two germline ends. The CDR3 nucleotides are TGTGCCAGCAGTGACGTGAACACTGAAGCTTTCTTT. Its translation: CASSDVNTEAFF.

V usage is TRBV10-3 and J usage is TRBJ2-1, with TRBD2 matching 8 bases. Trimming at V came to 7 bases and at J to 6 bases, leaving 14 bases not matched to a gene. Germline values: CDR1 ENHRY, CDR2 SYGVKD. This CDR3 has 16 residues. The CDR3 nucleotides are TGTGCCATCAAAGACCCCTCAGCGGGAGAAGGCAATGAGCAGTTCTTC. It translates to CAIKDPSAGEGNEQFF.

The rearrangement links TRBV5-7 to TRBJ1-5; no reliable D call. TRBV5-7 qualifies as an ORF whose function is uncertain. V lost 3 bases and J lost 2, with 12 bases in between. The CDR3 spans 15 residues. The CDR3 nucleotides read TGTGCCAGCAGCTGTCCCAGCCTCCGCAATCAGCCCCAGCATTTT. Encoded protein: CASSCPSLRNQPQHF.

The V call is TRBV28, the J call TRBJ1-2; possibly TRBD1 for D (6 bases). Germline V lookup: CDR1 MDHEN, CDR2 SYDVKM. The CDR3 spans 10 residues. Deletions cut 5 bases from V and 11 bases from J, with 9 bases between. CDR3 in DNA: TGTGCCAGCAGTGGACAGCAGTACACCTTC. Translating it yields CASSGQQYTF.

J is TRBJ2-1 and V is TRBV10-2, with 8 bases that match TRBD2. The CDR3 is 14 residues long. The trim removed 8 bases at V and 5 bases at J, leaving 8 bases unmatched. Germline assignment: CDR1 WSHSY and CDR2 SAAADI. CDR3 in amino acids: CASGLAGLHNEQFF. As DNA, the CDR3 is TGCGCCAGCGGCTTAGCGGGACTCCACAATGAGCAGTTCTTC.

This chain joins TRBV4-3 and TRBJ1-1; 9 bases are shared with TRBD1. The CDR3 is made up of 15 amino acids. The germline CDR1 and CDR2 sequences are LGHNA and YSLEER. With V trimmed by 1 base and J by 11 bases, 11 bases remained unmatched. CDR3 loop: CASSQGGQGKSSAFF. CDR3 DNA sequence: TGCGCCAGCAGCCAAGGTGGACAGGGGAAATCCTCGGCTTTCTTT.

In its sample, this clone was seen once. The chain recombines TRBV28 with TRBJ1-1; unclear D gene. From germline, CDR1 is MDHEN and CDR2 SYDVKM. The length of the CDR3 is 12 residues. Deletions cut 4 bases from V and 8 bases from J, with 11 bases between. The CDR3 DNA sequence: TGTGCCAGCAGTTCTTGGGCGGGGGAAGCTTTCTTT. Translated: CASSSWAGEAFF.

The rearrangement joins TRBV15 to TRBJ2-1, with unresolved D. Deletions cut 2 bases from V and 8 bases from J, with 10 bases between. CDR1 and CDR2 (germline): LNHNV, YYDKDF (reference sequence). The CDR3 is 13 amino acids. CDR3 in amino acids: CATSRLMSDEQFF. The CDR3 DNA follows: TGTGCCACCAGCAGACTTATGTCTGATGAGCAGTTCTTC.

The chain joins TRBV18 to TRBJ1-5, with TRBD1 matching over 7 bases. V gave up 6 bases and J gave up 1 base; unmatched junction bases: 6. The CDR3 runs to 15 residues. CDR1 is KGHSH, CDR2 LQKENI, per germline. CDR3 loop: CASSATGDSNQPQHF. CDR3 sequence (DNA): TGTGCCAGCTCCGCAACAGGGGACAGCAATCAGCCCCAGCATTTT.

This chain links TRBV11-2 with TRBJ1-2; perhaps TRBD1 as D (5 bases). This CDR3 has 14 amino acids. Trimming left V 1 base short and J 2 bases short, with 8 bases between. Germline V CDR1 and CDR2: SGHAT, FQNNGV. The CDR3 bases are TGTGCCAGCAGCTTAGGACGGGGGAACTATGGCTACACCTTC. This encodes CASSLGRGNYGYTF.

This clone was seen only once. The chain has TRBV28 and TRBJ1-3; a weak D match, TRBD1 (5 bases). V lost 6 bases to trimming and J lost 0 bases, with 18 bases between them. CDR1 is MDHEN, CDR2 SYDVKM, per germline. The CDR3 extends over 17 amino acids. The CDR3 nucleotides are TGTGCCAGCAGCCGTAATCAGGGACCGAGCTCTGGAAACACCATATATTTT. This encodes CASSRNQGPSSGNTIYF.

The V gene is TRBV4-2, the J gene TRBJ2-3; tentatively, D is TRBD2 (6 bases). Trimming took off 4 bases at V and 3 bases at J, with 17 bases between the two ends. CDR1 is LGHNA, CDR2 YNFKEQ, per germline. The length of the CDR3 is 16 residues. The CDR3 nucleotides are TGTGCCAGCAGCCCCAAGTCGGGCGGGGCTACAGATACGCAGTATTTT. Translated, it gives CASSPKSGGATDTQYF.

This clone was seen once. The rearrangement joins TRBV4-2 to TRBJ2-2, with TRBD2 matching over 11 bases. The germline CDR1 and CDR2 sequences are LGHNA and YNFKEQ. The CDR3 has 15 amino acids. J gave up 4 bases and V 5 bases, and 3 bases lay outside the gene matches. The CDR3: CASSSGLAGTGELFF. The CDR3 coding sequence is TGTGCCAGCAGCTCCGGACTAGCGGGCACCGGGGAGCTGTTTTTT.

This chain's CDR3 is CASSIDPGRPSSYNSPLHF. The DNA of the CDR3 is TGTGCCAGTAGTATAGATCCGGGACGCCCGAGCTCCTATAATTCACCCCTCCACTTT. The gene calls are TRBV19 and TRBJ1-6; tentative D call: TRBD1 (5 bases). Between the trimmed V and J ends, which lost 0 bases and 0 bases, there was a span of 15 bases. From germline, CDR1 is LNHDA and CDR2 SQIVND (reference sequence). This CDR3 has 19 amino acids.

The CDR3 DNA reads TGTGCCAGCAGCTTAGTTGGGACTAGCTCCTACGAGCAGTACTTC. It specifies CASSLVGTSSYEQYF. This chain uses TRBV7-2 with TRBJ2-7; 8 nucleotides agree with TRBD2. Looked up from germline, CDR1 is SGHTA and CDR2 is FQGNSA. J was trimmed by 0 bases and V by 1 base; bases with no gene match: 2. The CDR3 totals 15 residues.

V is TRBV5-1 and J is TRBJ1-1, with D perhaps matching TRBD1 (6 bases). The CDR3 contains 16 residues. Germline-derived CDR1 and CDR2 are SGHRS and YFSETQ. Trimming took off 7 bases at V and 1 base at J, with 20 bases between the two ends. CDR3 region: CASSNGGAGGNTEAFF. The DNA for the CDR3 is TGCGCCAGCTCTAACGGGGGCGCGGGAGGGAACACTGAAGCTTTCTTT.

The V and J genes are TRBV7-9 and TRBJ1-4; 9 nucleotides agree with TRBD1. The germline V gene encodes CDR1 SEHNR and CDR2 FQNEAQ (reference sequence). Unmatched junction bases numbered 9, after V lost 5 bases and J lost 5 bases. This CDR3 is 16 amino acids long. The DNA of the CDR3 is TGTGCCAGCAGCGTCAGGACAGGGGAAACGAATGAAAAACTGTTTTTT. This translates into CASSVRTGETNEKLFF.

In nucleotides, the CDR3 is TGTGCCAGTAGTATTGGGGCAAGGGGGAATCAGCCCCAGCATTTT. Translated: CASSIGARGNQPQHF. The chain employs TRBV19 and TRBJ1-5; perhaps TRBD1 as D (6 bases). With 3 bases removed from V and 4 bases from J, the gap between germline ends came to 13 bases. CDR3 length: 15 amino acids. CDR1 and CDR2 (germline): LNHDA, SQIVND (reference sequence). The variable domain in full, completed from reference TRBV19 and TRBJ1-5, reads DGGITQSPKYLFRKEGQNVTLSCEQNLNHDAMYWYRQDPGQGLRLIYYSQIVNDFQKGDIAEGYSVSREKKESFPLTVTSAQKNPTAFYLCASSIGARGNQPQHFGDGTRLSIL.

The chain uses TRBV7-2 and TRBJ2-1; perhaps TRBD1 as D (6 bases). The CDR3 is 14 amino acids. Looked up from germline, CDR1 is SGHTA and CDR2 is FQGNSA. With 2 bases removed from V and 3 bases from J, the gap between germline ends came to 8 bases. The CDR3 spells CASSLLDSYNEQFF. The CDR3 region has the DNA TGTGCCAGCAGCTTACTGGACAGCTACAATGAGCAGTTCTTC.

The rearrangement joins TRBV6-1 to TRBJ1-6; D gene uncertain. CDR3 size: 15 residues. V gave up 2 bases and J gave up 0 bases, with 5 bases separating them. CDR1 MNHNS and CDR2 SASEGT come from the germline V gene. CDR3 bases: TGTGCCAGCAGTGAACATGGCTCCTATAATTCACCCCTCCACTTT. Translation: CASSEHGSYNSPLHF.